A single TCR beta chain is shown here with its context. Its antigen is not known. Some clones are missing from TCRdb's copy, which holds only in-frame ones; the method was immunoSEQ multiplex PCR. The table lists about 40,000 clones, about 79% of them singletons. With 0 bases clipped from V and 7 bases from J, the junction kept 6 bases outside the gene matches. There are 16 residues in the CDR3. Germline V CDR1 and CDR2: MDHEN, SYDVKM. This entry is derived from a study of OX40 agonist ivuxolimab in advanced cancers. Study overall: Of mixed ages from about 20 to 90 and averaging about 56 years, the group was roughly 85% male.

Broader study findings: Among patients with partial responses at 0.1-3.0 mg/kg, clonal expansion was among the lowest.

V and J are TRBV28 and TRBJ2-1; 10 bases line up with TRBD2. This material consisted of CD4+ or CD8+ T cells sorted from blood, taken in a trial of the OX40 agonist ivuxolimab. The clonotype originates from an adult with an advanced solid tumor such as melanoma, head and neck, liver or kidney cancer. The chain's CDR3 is CASSLWASGSTNEQFF. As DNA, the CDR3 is TGTGCCAGCAGTTTATGGGCTAGCGGGAGCACGAATGAGCAGTTCTTC.